Listed below are T cell receptor beta chains from one sample, sequenced in a study of STAT3 mutations in large granular lymphocyte leukemia. Repertoires were generated with immunoSEQ multiplex PCR, while TCRdb's copy carries only in-frame clones and drops some. Of under 35,000 clones listed, 86% are singletons. The sample comprised peripheral blood mononuclear cells. The source is a man aged 55-75 years with T-cell large granular lymphocyte leukemia. Some clones in this sample may be carry-over from other donors' samples. Each CDR3 is given with its conserved first and last residue. Fields, in order: V gene, J gene, clone size, D gene, CDR3 DNA, CDR3 protein. The D gene is left open where the match is weak. Size tells how often a clone was seen (once, few, many) or the class of an expanded clone, and some rows leave it out.

>TRBV4-2|TRBJ2-7|NA|TRBD1
TGTGCCAGCAGCTCCCGGACAGGGGCCTACGAGCAGTACTTC
CASSSRTGAYEQYF
>TRBV9|TRBJ2-2|NA|NA
TGTGCCAGCAGCGAACCCCCGGGAGTAGCGAACACCGGGGAGCTGTTTTTT
CASSEPPGVANTGELFF
>TRBV5-6|TRBJ2-7|NA|TRBD2
TGTGCCAGCAGCTTCGGGGGGGGACTAGCGGGACGGTCCTACGAGCAGTACTTC
CASSFGGGLAGRSYEQYF
>TRBV27|TRBJ1-2|NA|TRBD1
TGTGCCAGCACCAGGGGGACTAACTATGGCTACACCTTC
CASTRGTNYGYTF
>TRBV5-1|TRBJ2-7|NA|NA
TGCGCCAGCAGCTTGGTACAGGGTCCCTACGAGCAGTACTTC
CASSLVQGPYEQYF
>TRBV5-1|TRBJ1-2|once|NA
TGCGCCAGCAGCTTGGATGGCTACACCTTC
CASSLDGYTF
>TRBV28|TRBJ2-3|NA|NA
TGTGCCAGCAGTTTCCTAACTAGTGCTACGCAGTATTTT
CASSFLTSATQYF
>TRBV28|TRBJ2-7|few|TRBD2
TGTGCCAGCAGTTTGGGACTAGCGGGGAGGTACGAGCAGTACTTC
CASSLGLAGRYEQYF
>TRBV5-5|TRBJ2-7|NA|NA
TGTGCCAGCAGCTTGTTGTTCGTGAAGGGCGAGCAGTACTTC
CASSLLFVKGEQYF
>TRBV7-2|TRBJ1-5|NA|NA
TGTGCCAGCAGCTTGCAGATCCATCAGCCCCAGCATTTT
CASSLQIHQPQHF
>TRBV6-6|TRBJ2-5|NA|NA
TGTGCCAGCAGTCTCCGGCGGGGGCAACAAGAGACCCAGTACTTC
CASSLRRGQQETQYF
>TRBV27|TRBJ2-6|NA|TRBD2
TGTGCCAGCAGACTTGTGGGGGAGGGGCCTGGGGCCAACGTCCTGACTTTC
CASRLVGEGPGANVLTF
>TRBV5-6|TRBJ1-1|NA|NA
TGTGCCAGCAGCTTGGGACTGGTGAACACTGAAGCTTTCTTT
CASSLGLVNTEAFF
>TRBV27|TRBJ1-4|NA|NA
TGTGCCAGCAGGGGCGGTGGTAATGAAAAACTGTTTTTT
CASRGGGNEKLFF
>TRBV5-6|TRBJ2-7|NA|TRBD1
TGTGCCAGCAGCCTCCTCAGGGGGAATTACGAGCAGTACTTC
CASSLLRGNYEQYF
>TRBV20-1|TRBJ2-3|NA|NA
TGCAGTGGACTTGGCACAGATACGCAGTATTTT
CSGLGTDTQYF
>TRBV5-4|TRBJ1-2|NA|TRBD1
TGTGCCAGCAGTCAGGGACAGGGGGGCTATGGCTACACCTTC
CASSQGQGGYGYTF
>TRBV9|TRBJ2-5|few|TRBD1
TGTGCCAGCAGCGTAGAGGGACAGTTCCAAGAGACCCAGTACTTC
CASSVEGQFQETQYF
>TRBV5-4|TRBJ2-3|NA|NA
TGTGCCAGCAGCCCGGTGGGGGGCTCCGCAGATACGCAGTATTTT
CASSPVGGSADTQYF
>TRBV5-1|TRBJ1-4|NA|NA
TGCGCCAGCTCCAGCGGGGGGCATTATAATGAAAAACTGTTTTTT
CASSSGGHYNEKLFF
>TRBV4-1|TRBJ2-3|NA|NA
TGCGCCAGCAGCCCAGCTTCTAGCACAGATACGCAGTATTTT
CASSPASSTDTQYF
>TRBV15|TRBJ1-1|once|NA
TGTGCCACCAGCAGAGTTGGAACTCTCACTGAAGCTTTCTTT
CATSRVGTLTEAFF
>TRBV5-1|TRBJ2-7|NA|TRBD1
TGCGCCAGCAGCTTGTTGAGCGGACAGGGATACGAGCAGTACTTC
CASSLLSGQGYEQYF
>TRBV27|TRBJ1-1|NA|NA
TGTGCCAGCGCACGACGGCCCACTGAAGCTTTCTTT
CASARRPTEAFF
>TRBV29-1|TRBJ1-1|few|NA
TGCAGCGGTGGGCACAACACTGAAGCTTTCTTT
CSGGHNTEAFF
>TRBV5-4|TRBJ2-5|NA|NA
TGTGCCAGCAGCTTTTACGAATACGGACGAGAGACCCAGTACTTC
CASSFYEYGRETQYF
>TRBV7-9|TRBJ1-4|few|NA
TGTGCCAGCAGCTTACAAGGGGGTGAGGGTGAAAAACTGTTTTTT
CASSLQGGEGEKLFF
>TRBV19|TRBJ1-1|NA|NA
TGTGCCAGTAGAGGGTACGACACTGAAGCTTTCTTT
CASRGYDTEAFF
>TRBV18|TRBJ2-5|NA|NA
TGTGCCAGCTCACCCATGAGGGAGACCCAGTACTTC
CASSPMRETQYF
>TRBV7-2|TRBJ2-3|NA|NA
TGTGCCAGCCGGGTCATCACAGATACGCAGTATTTT
CASRVITDTQYF
>TRBV28|TRBJ2-1|NA|TRBD1
TGTGCCAGCAGTTTAGGGACAGCATACAATGAGCAGTTCTTC
CASSLGTAYNEQFF
>TRBV7-9|TRBJ2-3|NA|TRBD2
TGTGCCAGCGTACCCGACGGGACTAGAAGAGATACGCAGTATTTT
CASVPDGTRRDTQYF
>TRBV19|TRBJ1-5|NA|TRBD1
TGTGCCAGTAGTCCCCGACAGGGAGTAGGGAGCAATCAGCCCCAGCATTTT
CASSPRQGVGSNQPQHF
>TRBV7-3|TRBJ2-7|NA|NA
TGTGCCAGCAGCTTCGGCGGGGCCCCCTACGAGCAGTACTTC
CASSFGGAPYEQYF
>TRBV7-9|TRBJ2-3|NA|NA
TGTGCCAGCAGCTTAGGATCAGGGGTGATAACAGATACGCAGTATTTT
CASSLGSGVITDTQYF
>TRBV7-9|TRBJ2-7|few|NA
TGTGCCAGCAGCTTAGCTAGACACCCCTCAAAGCAGTACTTC
CASSLARHPSKQYF
>TRBV4-2|TRBJ2-3|NA|NA
TGTGCCAGCAGCCAAGTGAGGGGACTCACAGATACGCAGTATTTT
CASSQVRGLTDTQYF
>TRBV27|TRBJ1-2|once|NA
TGTGCCAGCAGTTTGGTTGGGGGGGTCTATGGCTACACCTTC
CASSLVGGVYGYTF
>TRBV5-1|TRBJ2-7|once|NA
TGCGCCAGCAGCCGGGACATCTACGAGCAGTACTTC
CASSRDIYEQYF
>TRBV6-1|TRBJ2-7|NA|TRBD1
TGTGCCACTCGACGGGACAGGGTGCTCCACGAGCAGTACTTC
CATRRDRVLHEQYF
>TRBV4-3|TRBJ2-5|NA|NA
TGCGCCAGCAGCCCACCCCCGGGACCTTCGGCAGAGACCCAGTACTTC
CASSPPPGPSAETQYF
>TRBV27|TRBJ1-2|once|NA
TGTGCCAGCAGTTTATCCCCCCCAGGGTCGAATGGCTACACCTTC
CASSLSPPGSNGYTF
>TRBV7-9|TRBJ2-5|NA|NA
TGTGCCAGCAGCTTAGTTCAAGAGACCCAGTACTTC
CASSLVQETQYF
>TRBV7-9|TRBJ1-2|few|NA
TGTGCCAGCAGCTTCTATCAGGTTGCGAATGGCTACACCTTC
CASSFYQVANGYTF
>TRBV5-1|TRBJ1-1|NA|NA
TGCGCCAGCAGCTTGGGGCAGGGACTGCTAGGGAGTACTGAAGCTTTCTTT
CASSLGQGLLGSTEAFF
>TRBV30|TRBJ1-4|NA|NA
TGTGCCTGGAGGGGAAGATCGCCCTCAGCTAATGAAAAACTGTTTTTT
CAWRGRSPSANEKLFF
>TRBV7-2|TRBJ2-1|once|NA
TGTGCCAGCAGCTTGGAGGCTAGCGAATACAATGAGCAGTTCTTC
CASSLEASEYNEQFF
>TRBV29-1|TRBJ2-7|NA|NA
TGCAGCGGGAAAGACGAGGGAGAGCAGTACTTC
CSGKDEGEQYF
>TRBV30|TRBJ1-2|NA|NA
TGTGCCTGGAGCACACAGGACTATGGCTACACCTTC
CAWSTQDYGYTF
>TRBV7-9|TRBJ2-7|NA|TRBD1
TGTGCCAGCAGCTTTTTGACAGGGGCAGCCTACGAGCAGTACTTC
CASSFLTGAAYEQYF
>TRBV6-6|TRBJ2-3|NA|NA
TGTGCCAGCTTTCGGGTTTTGGGTACGCAGTATTTT
CASFRVLGTQYF
>TRBV4-3|TRBJ1-5|NA|NA
TGCGCCAGCAGCCAAGTTCGGGGGGAACCCAATCAGCCCCAGCATTTT
CASSQVRGEPNQPQHF
>TRBV30|TRBJ2-7|few|TRBD1
TGTGCCTGGAGTGTCGGGGACAGGGGCTACGAGCAGTACTTC
CAWSVGDRGYEQYF
>TRBV5-4|TRBJ2-2|NA|TRBD2
TGTGCCAGCAGCTGGACCGGGACTAGAGACACCGGGGAGCTGTTTTTT
CASSWTGTRDTGELFF
>TRBV14|TRBJ1-6|NA|TRBD1
TGTGCCAGCAGCCTGGGACAGGGGTCGAATTCACCCCTCCACTTT
CASSLGQGSNSPLHF
>TRBV4-3|TRBJ1-2|NA|NA
TGCGCCAGCAGCCAAGACCCCGTTGGGGGAGTTGGAGGCTACACCTTC
CASSQDPVGGVGGYTF